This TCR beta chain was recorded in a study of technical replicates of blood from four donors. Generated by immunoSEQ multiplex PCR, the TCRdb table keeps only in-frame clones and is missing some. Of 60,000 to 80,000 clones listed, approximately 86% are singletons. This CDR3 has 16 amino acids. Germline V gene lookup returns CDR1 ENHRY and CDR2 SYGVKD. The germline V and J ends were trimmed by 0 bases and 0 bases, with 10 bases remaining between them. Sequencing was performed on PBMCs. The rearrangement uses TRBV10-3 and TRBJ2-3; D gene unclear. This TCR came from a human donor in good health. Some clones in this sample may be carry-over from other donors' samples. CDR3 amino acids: CAISESGNPSTDTQYF. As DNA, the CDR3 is TGTGCCATCAGTGAGTCTGGCAACCCTAGCACAGATACGCAGTATTTT.